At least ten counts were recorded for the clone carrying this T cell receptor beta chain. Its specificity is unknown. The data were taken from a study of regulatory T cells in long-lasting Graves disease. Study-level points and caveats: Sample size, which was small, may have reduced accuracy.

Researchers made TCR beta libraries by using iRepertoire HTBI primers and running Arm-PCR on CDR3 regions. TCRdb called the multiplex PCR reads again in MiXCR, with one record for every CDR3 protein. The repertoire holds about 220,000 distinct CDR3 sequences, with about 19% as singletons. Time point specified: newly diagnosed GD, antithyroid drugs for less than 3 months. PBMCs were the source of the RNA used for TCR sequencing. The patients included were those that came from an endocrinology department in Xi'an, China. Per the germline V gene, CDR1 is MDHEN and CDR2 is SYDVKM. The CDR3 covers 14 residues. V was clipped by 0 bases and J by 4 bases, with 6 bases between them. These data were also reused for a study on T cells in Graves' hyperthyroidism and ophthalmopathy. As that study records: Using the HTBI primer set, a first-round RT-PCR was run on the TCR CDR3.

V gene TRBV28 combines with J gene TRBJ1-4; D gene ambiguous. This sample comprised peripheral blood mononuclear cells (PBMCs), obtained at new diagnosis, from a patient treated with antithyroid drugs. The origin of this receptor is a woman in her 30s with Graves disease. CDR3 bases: TGTGCCAGCAGTTTATGGGAGGGTAATGAAAAACTGTTTTTT. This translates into CASSLWEGNEKLFF.